This record concerns one T cell receptor beta chain sequence. The sample belongs to a study of Ad26.COV2.S vaccination and SARS-CoV-2 variants. Overall study context: Participants got Ad26.COV2.S intramuscularly, once or twice 56 days apart.

TCRdb's copy holds only in-frame clones and misses some; the assay was immunoSEQ multiplex PCR. This table holds some 520,000 clones, roughly 89% found once. The V end lost 6 bases, the J end lost 1 base, and 15 bases lay between the germline ends. Per germline, CDR1 SGDLS and CDR2 YYNGEE. The CDR3 length is 15 residues. Indicated treatment: around 19 received Ad26.COV2.S at low or high dose, single or two shots; 5 received placebo; per-sample allocation not given. Samples came from day 63 after the first vaccine or placebo injection. An 18-55-year-old adult in Boston served as donor. The sequence was collected from a person aged 18-60 years who received the Ad26.COV2.S COVID-19 vaccine or a placebo. The input for sequencing was peripheral blood, taken in a trial of Ad26.COV2.S vaccine versus placebo. The chain recombines TRBV9 with TRBJ2-3; no reliable D call. CDR3 sequence reads: CASTSLLSGTDTQYF. The CDR3 DNA reads TGTGCCAGCACTTCTCTGTTGTCTGGCACAGATACGCAGTATTTT.